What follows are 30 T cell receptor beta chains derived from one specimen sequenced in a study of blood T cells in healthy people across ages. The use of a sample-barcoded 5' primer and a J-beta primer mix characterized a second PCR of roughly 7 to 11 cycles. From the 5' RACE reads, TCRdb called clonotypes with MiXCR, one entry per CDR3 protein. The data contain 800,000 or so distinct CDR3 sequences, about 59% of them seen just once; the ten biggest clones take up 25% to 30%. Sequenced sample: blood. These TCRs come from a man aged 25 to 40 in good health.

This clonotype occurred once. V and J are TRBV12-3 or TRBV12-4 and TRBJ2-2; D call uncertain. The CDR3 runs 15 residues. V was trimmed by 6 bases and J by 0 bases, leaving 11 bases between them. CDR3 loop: CASRLRGTNTGELFF. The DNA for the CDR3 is TGTGCCAGCAGATTGAGAGGCACGAACACCGGGGAGCTGTTTTTT.

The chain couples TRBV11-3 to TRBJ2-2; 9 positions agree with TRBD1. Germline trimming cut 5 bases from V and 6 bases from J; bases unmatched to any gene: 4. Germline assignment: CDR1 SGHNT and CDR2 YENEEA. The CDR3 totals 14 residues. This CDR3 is CASSTGQGSGELFF. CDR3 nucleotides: TGTGCCAGCAGCACGGGACAGGGCTCCGGGGAGCTGTTTTTT.

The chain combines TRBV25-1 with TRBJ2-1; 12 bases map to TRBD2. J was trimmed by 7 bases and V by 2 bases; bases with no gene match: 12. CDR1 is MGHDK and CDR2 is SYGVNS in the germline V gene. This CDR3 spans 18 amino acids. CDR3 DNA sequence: TGTGCCAGCAGTGAAGAGCTGGCTAGCGGGGGGGCGCGAAATGAGCAGTTCTTC. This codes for CASSEELASGGARNEQFF.

Here the CDR3 reads CASSQLGMDVDTQYF. CDR3 coding DNA: TGCGCCAGCAGCCAACTCGGGATGGATGTAGATACGCAGTATTTT. The rearrangement joins TRBV4-3 to TRBJ2-3, with D possibly TRBD2 on 5 matching bases. The V gene's germline CDR1 is LGHNA and CDR2 YSLEER. Trimming took off 2 bases at V and 5 bases at J, with 14 bases between the two ends. The CDR3 has 15 residues.

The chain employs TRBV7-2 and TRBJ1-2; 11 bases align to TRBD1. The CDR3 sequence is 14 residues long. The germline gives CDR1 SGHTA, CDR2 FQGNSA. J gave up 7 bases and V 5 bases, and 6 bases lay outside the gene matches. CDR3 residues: CASSPRGQGGGYTF. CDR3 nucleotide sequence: TGTGCCAGCAGCCCCCGGGGACAGGGGGGTGGCTACACCTTC.

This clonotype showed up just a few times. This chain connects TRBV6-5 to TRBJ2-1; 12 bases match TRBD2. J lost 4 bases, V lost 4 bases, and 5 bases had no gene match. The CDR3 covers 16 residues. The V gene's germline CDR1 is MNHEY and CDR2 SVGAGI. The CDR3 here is CASSSTSGGPYNEQFF. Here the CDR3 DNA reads TGTGCCAGCAGTTCGACTAGCGGGGGTCCTTACAATGAGCAGTTCTTC.

The CDR3 DNA sequence: TGCAGCGTTGAAGCGGACAGGGGGCAAGTTGGTGAGCAGTTCTTC. Its translation: CSVEADRGQVGEQFF. V and J are TRBV29-1 and TRBJ2-1; 11 bases match TRBD1. The CDR3 runs 15 residues. In germline, CDR1 is SQVTM, CDR2 ANQGSEA. J was trimmed by 9 bases and V by 1 base; bases with no gene match: 8.

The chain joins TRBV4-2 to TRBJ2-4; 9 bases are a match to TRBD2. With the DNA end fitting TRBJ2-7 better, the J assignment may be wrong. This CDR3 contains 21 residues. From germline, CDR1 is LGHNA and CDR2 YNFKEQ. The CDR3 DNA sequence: TGTGCCAGCAGCCAAGATACGGCGGTAGGGCAGACCGGGACTAGCTTGTACGAGCAGTACTTC. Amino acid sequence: CASSQDTAVGQTGTSLYEQYF.

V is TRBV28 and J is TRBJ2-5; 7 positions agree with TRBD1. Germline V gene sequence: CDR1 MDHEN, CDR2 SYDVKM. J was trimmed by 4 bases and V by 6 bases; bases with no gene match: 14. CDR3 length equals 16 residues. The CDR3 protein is CASRLEGGASPETQYF. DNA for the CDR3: TGTGCCAGCAGACTTGAAGGGGGCGCTTCTCCAGAGACCCAGTACTTC.

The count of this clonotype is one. In DNA form, the CDR3 reads TGTGCCAGCAGCCCTGGCAGTTCGAGGTCATACAATGAGCAGTTCTTC. It translates to CASSPGSSRSYNEQFF. This chain links TRBV12-3 or TRBV12-4 with TRBJ2-1; no definite D call. This CDR3 is built from 16 residues. Deletions cut 6 bases from V and 4 bases from J, with 19 bases between.

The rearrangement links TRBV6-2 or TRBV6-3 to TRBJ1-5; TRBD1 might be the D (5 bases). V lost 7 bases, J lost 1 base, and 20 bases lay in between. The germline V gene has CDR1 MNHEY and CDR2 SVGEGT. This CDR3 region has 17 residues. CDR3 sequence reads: CASTKGRGVPSNQPQHF. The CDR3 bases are TGTGCCAGCACCAAGGGGAGGGGCGTCCCAAGCAATCAGCCCCAGCATTTT.

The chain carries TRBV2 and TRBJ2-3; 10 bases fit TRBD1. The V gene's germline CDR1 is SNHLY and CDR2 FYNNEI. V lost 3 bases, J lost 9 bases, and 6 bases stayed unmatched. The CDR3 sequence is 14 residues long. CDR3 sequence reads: CASSDRDRGGTQYF. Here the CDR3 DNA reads TGTGCCAGCAGTGACCGGGACAGGGGTGGCACGCAGTATTTT.

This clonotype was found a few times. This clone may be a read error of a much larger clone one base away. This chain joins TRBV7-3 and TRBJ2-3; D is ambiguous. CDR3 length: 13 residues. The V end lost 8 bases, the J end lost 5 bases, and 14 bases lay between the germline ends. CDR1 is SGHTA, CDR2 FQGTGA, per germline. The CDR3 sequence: CASGPRPGDTQYF. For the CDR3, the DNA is TGTGCCAGCGGCCCCAGACCAGGAGATACGCAGTATTTT.

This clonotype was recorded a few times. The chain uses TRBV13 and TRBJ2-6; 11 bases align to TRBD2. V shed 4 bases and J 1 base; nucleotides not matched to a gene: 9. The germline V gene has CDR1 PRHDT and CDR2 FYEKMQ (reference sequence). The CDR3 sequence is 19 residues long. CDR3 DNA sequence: TGTGCCAGCAGCTCCCCGTATAGCGGGGGGGAGTCTGGGGCCAACGTCCTGACTTTC. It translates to CASSSPYSGGESGANVLTF.

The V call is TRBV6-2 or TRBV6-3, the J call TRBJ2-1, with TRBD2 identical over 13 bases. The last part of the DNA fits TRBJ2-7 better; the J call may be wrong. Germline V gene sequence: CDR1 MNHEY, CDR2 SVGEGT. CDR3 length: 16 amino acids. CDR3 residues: CASSYHGLAGASEQYF. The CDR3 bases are TGTGCCAGCAGTTACCACGGACTAGCGGGGGCGAGTGAGCAGTACTTC.

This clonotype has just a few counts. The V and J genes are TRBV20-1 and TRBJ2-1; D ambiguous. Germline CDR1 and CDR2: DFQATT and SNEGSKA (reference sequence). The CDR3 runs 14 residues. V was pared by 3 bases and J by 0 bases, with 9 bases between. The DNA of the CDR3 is TGCAGTGCTAGCCGGGCGCCCTCCTACAATGAGCAGTTCTTC. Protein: CSASRAPSYNEQFF.

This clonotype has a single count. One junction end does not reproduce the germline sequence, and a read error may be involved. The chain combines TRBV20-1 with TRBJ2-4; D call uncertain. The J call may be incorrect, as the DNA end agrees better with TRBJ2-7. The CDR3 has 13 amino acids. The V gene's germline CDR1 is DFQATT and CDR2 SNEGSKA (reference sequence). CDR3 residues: CGARPRADAEQYF. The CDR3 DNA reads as TGCGGTGCTAGACCCAGAGCTGACGCCGAGCAGTACTTC.

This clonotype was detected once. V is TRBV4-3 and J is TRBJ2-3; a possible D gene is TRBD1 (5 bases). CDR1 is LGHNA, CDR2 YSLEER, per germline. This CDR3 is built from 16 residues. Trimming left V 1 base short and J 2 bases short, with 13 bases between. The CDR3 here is CASSQGARVLTDTQYF. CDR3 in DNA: TGCGCCAGCAGCCAAGGGGCCAGGGTCCTCACAGATACGCAGTATTTT.

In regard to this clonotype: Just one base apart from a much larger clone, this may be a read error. CDR3 sequence reads: CASSVGTDPYEQFF. The CDR3, as DNA: TGTGCCAGCAGCGTCGGGACAGACCCCTACGAGCAGTTCTTC. This sequence joins TRBV27 and TRBJ2-7, with TRBD1 matching over 7 bases. The DNA end favors TRBJ2-1, so the J call may be wrong. CDR3 length: 14 amino acids. Looked up from germline, CDR1 is MNHEY and CDR2 is SMNVEV (reference sequence).

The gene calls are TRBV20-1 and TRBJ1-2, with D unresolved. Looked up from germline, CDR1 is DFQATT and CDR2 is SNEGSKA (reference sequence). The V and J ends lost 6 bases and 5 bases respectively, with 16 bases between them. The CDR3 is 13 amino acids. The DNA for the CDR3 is TGCAGTGCGAGAACCCCGGGCAGATATGGCTACACCTTC. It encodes CSARTPGRYGYTF.

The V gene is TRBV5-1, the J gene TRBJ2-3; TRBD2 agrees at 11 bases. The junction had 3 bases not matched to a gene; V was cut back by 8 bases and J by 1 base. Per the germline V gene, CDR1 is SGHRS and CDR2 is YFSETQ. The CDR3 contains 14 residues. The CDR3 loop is CASKTSGGTDTQYF. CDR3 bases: TGCGCCAGTAAGACTAGCGGGGGCACAGATACGCAGTATTTT.

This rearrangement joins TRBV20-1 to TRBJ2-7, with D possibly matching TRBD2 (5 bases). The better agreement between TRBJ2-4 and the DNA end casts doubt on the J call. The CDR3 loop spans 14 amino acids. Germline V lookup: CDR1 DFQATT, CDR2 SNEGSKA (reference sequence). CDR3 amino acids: CSAKDLLILDIQYF. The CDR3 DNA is TGCAGTGCCAAGGACTTACTGATTTTGGACATTCAGTACTTC.

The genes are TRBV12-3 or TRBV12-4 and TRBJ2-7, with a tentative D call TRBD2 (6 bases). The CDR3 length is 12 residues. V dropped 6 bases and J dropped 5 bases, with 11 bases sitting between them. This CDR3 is CASSLPSDEQYF. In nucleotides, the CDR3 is TGTGCCAGCAGCCTCCCTAGCGACGAGCAGTACTTC.

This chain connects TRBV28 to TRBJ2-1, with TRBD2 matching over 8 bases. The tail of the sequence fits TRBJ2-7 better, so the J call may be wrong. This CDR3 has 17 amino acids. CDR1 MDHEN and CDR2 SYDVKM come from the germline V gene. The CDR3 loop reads CASSLSLSGTSYNEQYF. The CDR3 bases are TGTGCCAGCAGTTTATCCCTATCAGGGACTAGTTACAATGAGCAGTACTTC.

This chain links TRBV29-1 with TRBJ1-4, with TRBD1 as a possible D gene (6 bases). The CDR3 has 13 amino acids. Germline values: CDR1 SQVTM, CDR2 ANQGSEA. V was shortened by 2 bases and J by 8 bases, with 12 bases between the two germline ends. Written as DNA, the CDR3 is TGCAGCGTTGAAAGGGGGGCTGGGGAAAAACTGTTTTTT. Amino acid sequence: CSVERGAGEKLFF. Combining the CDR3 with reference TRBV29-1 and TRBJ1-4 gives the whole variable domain SAVISQKPSRDICQRGTSLTIQCQVDSQVTMMFWYRQQPGQSLTLIATANQGSEATYESGFVIDKFPISRPNLTFSTLTVSNMSPEDSSIYLCSVERGAGEKLFFGSGTQLSVL.

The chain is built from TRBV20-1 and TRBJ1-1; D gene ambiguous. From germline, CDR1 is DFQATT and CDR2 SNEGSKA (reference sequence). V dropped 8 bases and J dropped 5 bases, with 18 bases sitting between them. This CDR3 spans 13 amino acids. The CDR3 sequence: CSPLADVGTEAFF. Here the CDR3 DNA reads TGCAGTCCTCTGGCGGACGTAGGAACTGAAGCTTTCTTT.

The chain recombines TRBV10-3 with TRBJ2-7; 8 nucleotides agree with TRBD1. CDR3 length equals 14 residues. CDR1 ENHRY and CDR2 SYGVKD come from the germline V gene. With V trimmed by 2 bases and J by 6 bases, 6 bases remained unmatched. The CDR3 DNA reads TGTGCCATCAGTGAGCGACAGGGGAGGTCCGAGCAGTACTTC. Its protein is CAISERQGRSEQYF.

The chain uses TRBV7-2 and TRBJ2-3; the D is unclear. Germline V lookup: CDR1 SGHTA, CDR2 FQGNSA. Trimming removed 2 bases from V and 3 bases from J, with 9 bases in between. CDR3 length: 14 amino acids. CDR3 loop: CASSLLVATDTQYF. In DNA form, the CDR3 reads TGTGCCAGCAGCTTATTAGTAGCTACAGATACGCAGTATTTT. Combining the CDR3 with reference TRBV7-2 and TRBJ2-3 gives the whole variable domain GAGVSQSPSNKVTEKGKDVELRCDPISGHTALYWYRQSLGQGLEFLIYFQGNSAPDKSGLPSDRFSAERTGGSVSTLTIQRTQQEDSAVYLCASSLLVATDTQYFGPGTRLTVL.

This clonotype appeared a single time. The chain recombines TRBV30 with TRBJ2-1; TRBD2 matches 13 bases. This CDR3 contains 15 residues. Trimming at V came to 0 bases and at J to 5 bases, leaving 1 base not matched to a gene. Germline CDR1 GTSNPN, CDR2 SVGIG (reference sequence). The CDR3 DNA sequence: TGTGCCTGGAGTGTACTAGCGGGGGGGCACAATGAGCAGTTCTTC. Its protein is CAWSVLAGGHNEQFF.

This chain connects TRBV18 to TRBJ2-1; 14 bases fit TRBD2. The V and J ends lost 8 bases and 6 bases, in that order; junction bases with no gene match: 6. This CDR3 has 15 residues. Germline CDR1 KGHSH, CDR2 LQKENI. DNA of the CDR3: TGTGCCAGCCTCACCGGGACTAGCGGGAGCAATGAGCAGTTCTTC. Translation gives CASLTGTSGSNEQFF.